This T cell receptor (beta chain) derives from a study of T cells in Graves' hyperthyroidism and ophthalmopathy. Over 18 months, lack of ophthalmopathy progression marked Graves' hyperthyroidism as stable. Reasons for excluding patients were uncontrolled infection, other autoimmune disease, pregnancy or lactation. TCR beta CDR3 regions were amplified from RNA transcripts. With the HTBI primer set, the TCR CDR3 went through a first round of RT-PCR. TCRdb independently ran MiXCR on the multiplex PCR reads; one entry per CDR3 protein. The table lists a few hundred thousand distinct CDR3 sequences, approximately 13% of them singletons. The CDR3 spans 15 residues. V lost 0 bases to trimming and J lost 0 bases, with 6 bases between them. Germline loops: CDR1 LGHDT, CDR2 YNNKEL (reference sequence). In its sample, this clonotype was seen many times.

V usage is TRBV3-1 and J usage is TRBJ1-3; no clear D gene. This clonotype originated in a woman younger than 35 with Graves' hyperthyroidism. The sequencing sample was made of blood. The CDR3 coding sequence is TGTGCCAGCAGCCAAGAGCGGATCTCTGGAAACACCATATATTTT. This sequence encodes CASSQERISGNTIYF.